This TCR beta chain was captured in a study of blood T cell repertoires in COVID-19. Study overall: COVID-19 samples from acute and convalescent phases originated in the United States, Italy and Spain. Nucleic acid was either cDNA or gDNA, and it came from T cells, B-cell-depleted T cells, or PBMCs.

V lost 6 bases and J lost 0, with 12 bases in between. This CDR3 contains 15 residues. CDR1 is LNHDA and CDR2 is SQIVND in the germline V gene (reference sequence). Original processing notes: How many nucleated cells were present was estimated from reference gene primer amplification. Method: immunoSEQ multiplex PCR; TCRdb's copy keeps in-frame clones and lacks some. That table is the source of V, J and clone size, and D and trimming were worked out from the DNA. The sample lists 290,000 or so clones; about 85% were seen once. This chain connects TRBV19 to TRBJ2-1; TRBD1 might be the D (6 bases). The sample comprised peripheral blood. The receptor was isolated from a man younger than 30 with active or convalescent COVID-19. CDR3 sequence reads: CASSEGVSSYNEQFF. DNA for the CDR3: TGTGCCAGTAGCGAGGGGGTTAGCTCCTACAATGAGCAGTTCTTC.